The 10 T cell receptor beta chains listed next were all sequenced from one sample in a study of T cell changes during pregnancy in multiple sclerosis. Using immunoSEQ multiplex PCR, the repertoire was profiled, and TCRdb retains in-frame clones only, with some absent. The data contain about 350 clones, 50% of them singletons. Their specific antigens are unknown. The specimen sequenced was cultured CD4+ T cells. These receptors came from a female patient with multiple sclerosis, enrolled in a pregnancy study. Some clones in this sample may be carry-over from other donors' samples.

This clone was detected only once. This chain uses TRBV7-9 with TRBJ1-4, with a weak D call TRBD1 (5 bases). Trimming removed 6 bases at V and 4 bases at J, with 15 bases between. CDR3 length: 15 amino acids. The germline V gene has CDR1 SEHNR and CDR2 FQNEAQ (reference sequence). The CDR3 sequence: CASRNGAGLNEKLFF. In nucleotides, the CDR3 is TGTGCCAGCAGGAACGGGGCAGGGCTTAATGAAAAACTGTTTTTT. Looking up the rest from reference TRBV7-9 and TRBJ1-4 gives the full variable domain: DTGVSQNPRHKITKRGQNVTFRCDPISEHNRLYWYRQTLGQGPEFLTYFQNEAQLEKSRLLSDRFSAERPKGSFSTLEIQRTEQGDSAMYLCASRNGAGLNEKLFFGSGTQLSVL.

The chain employs TRBV30 and TRBJ1-2; maybe TRBD1 (6 bases). This CDR3 spans 15 amino acids. The germline V gene encodes CDR1 GTSNPN and CDR2 SVGIG (reference sequence). V was cut by 4 bases and J by 4 bases, with 19 bases left in between. The CDR3 sequence: CAWTRFRGRSYGYTF. CDR3 sequence (DNA): TGTGCCTGGACCCGGTTTCGGGGGCGAAGCTATGGCTACACCTTC.

The chain recombines TRBV6-5 with TRBJ1-6; TRBD1 might be the D (6 bases). Germline V gives CDR1 MNHEY, CDR2 SVGAGI. This CDR3 region has 14 residues. Deletions cut 2 bases from V and 13 bases from J, with 15 bases between. The chain's CDR3 is CASSYGAGEMPLHF. The DNA of the CDR3 is TGTGCCAGCAGTTACGGGGCAGGGGAAATGCCCCTCCACTTT.

By its share, this clone is hyperexpanded. This chain uses TRBV27 with TRBJ2-7; 9 bases match TRBD2. CDR3 length equals 18 residues. Germline CDR1 and CDR2: MNHEY and SMNVEV (reference sequence). The ends lost 3 bases at V and 3 bases at J; junction bases unmatched: 15. The CDR3 sequence: CASSFKGGLLAGLYEQYF. In nucleotides, the CDR3 is TGTGCCAGCAGTTTCAAGGGGGGCCTACTAGCGGGCCTCTACGAGCAGTACTTC.

The gene calls are TRBV9 and TRBJ1-2; no clear D. V was trimmed by 0 bases and J by 5 bases, leaving 14 bases between them. Germline CDR1 and CDR2: SGDLS and YYNGEE. The CDR3 length is 15 residues. For the CDR3, the DNA is TGTGCCAGCAGCGTAGCCTCTCAGTCTTATTATGGCTACACCTTC. It yields the protein CASSVASQSYYGYTF.

The V gene is TRBV9, the J gene TRBJ1-6; a possible D gene is TRBD1 (6 bases). Trimming removed 5 bases from V and 6 bases from J, with 12 bases in between. The V gene's germline CDR1 is SGDLS and CDR2 YYNGEE. CDR3 length: 14 residues. As DNA, the CDR3 is TGTGCCAGCAGGGACGGACAGATTAATTCACCCCTCCACTTT. Its protein is CASRDGQINSPLHF. The variable domain in full, completed from reference TRBV9 and TRBJ1-6, reads DSGVTQTPKHLITATGQRVTLRCSPRSGDLSVYWYQQSLDQGLQFLIQYYNGEERAKGNILERFSAQQFPDLHSELNLSSLELGDSALYFCASRDGQINSPLHFGNGTRLTVT.

The gene calls are TRBV7-4 and TRBJ2-6; no reliable D call. The CDR3 has 18 amino acids. V gave up 5 bases and J gave up 5 bases, with 22 bases separating them. Looked up from germline, CDR1 is SGHVT and CDR2 is SQSDAQ. CDR3 amino acids: CASSACSSSQSRANVLTF. The CDR3, as DNA: TGTGCCAGCAGCGCCTGCTCCAGCTCACAAAGTCGGGCCAACGTCCTGACTTTC.

By frequency in the sample, this clone is large. V and J are TRBV5-1 and TRBJ2-2; D uncertain. Trimming pared 4 bases from V and 5 bases from J, leaving 9 bases between. This CDR3 is 13 amino acids long. The V gene's germline CDR1 is SGHRS and CDR2 YFSETQ. The CDR3 sequence is CASSPDQTGELFF. CDR3 DNA sequence: TGCGCCAGCAGCCCAGATCAGACCGGGGAGCTGTTTTTT.

This clone is hyperexpanded within its sample. The chain links TRBV7-2 to TRBJ2-2, with D uncertain. V was pared by 5 bases and J by 0 bases, with 10 bases between. The CDR3 has 15 residues. Germline CDR1 reads SGHTA; CDR2 reads FQGNSA. CDR3 nucleotides: TGTGCCAGCAGCCGGAACTCCGCGAACACCGGGGAGCTGTTTTTT. Amino acids: CASSRNSANTGELFF.

By share, this clone counts as large. The chain recombines TRBV5-1 with TRBJ2-3; 7 positions match TRBD2. Trimming at V came to 0 bases and at J to 3 bases, leaving 4 bases not matched to a gene. Germline V gene data show CDR1 as SGHRS and CDR2 as YFSETQ. The CDR3 extends over 15 amino acids. This chain's CDR3 is CASSLDLAATDTQYF. The CDR3 coding sequence is TGCGCCAGCAGCTTGGATCTAGCGGCTACAGATACGCAGTATTTT.